The clone carrying this TCR beta chain was observed a single time. Authors' methods: From reference gene primer amplification, estimates of nucleated cell counts were derived. Clones were sequenced by immunoSEQ multiplex PCR, and TCRdb holds only the in-frame ones, with some missing. That table supplies the V and J calls and clone size; D and trimming were determined from the DNA. The sample has 49,000 or so clones, roughly 91% seen once. The data stem from a study of blood T cell repertoires in COVID-19. About the research overall: Donors in the United States, Italy and Spain gave samples during acute or convalescent COVID-19. The analysed material was cDNA or gDNA that came from T cells, B-cell-depleted T cells, or PBMCs.

The TCR was taken from a man over 45 with active COVID-19. Sequences were obtained from peripheral blood.

This CDR3 is CASSLGQAGYNEQFF. The DNA for the CDR3 is TGTGCCAGCAGCTTGGGACAGGCGGGTTACAATGAGCAGTTCTTC. The rearrangement joins TRBV5-5 to TRBJ2-1; the D gene is possibly TRBD1 (6 bases). V gave up 0 bases and J gave up 4 bases, with 11 bases separating them. CDR1 and CDR2 from the germline V gene are SGHKS and YYEKEE (reference sequence). The CDR3 runs 15 residues.